This T cell receptor (beta chain) is drawn from a study of T cells after yellow fever vaccination. Whole-study findings and limits: The presence of abundant clonotypes contaminating from the bulk population was possible in FACS-sorted repertoires. Booster sampling recovered most clones from primary vaccination (96% CD4, roughly 90% CD8).

The TCR cDNA carried a universal primer site and UMIs from 5'RACE template switching. Using its own MiXCR run on the 5' RACE reads, TCRdb lists one record per CDR3 protein. This sample yields approximately 120,000 distinct CDR3 sequences, of which under 8% are seen a single time; about 2.7% belongs to the top ten. The CDR3 is 15 residues long. Many counts were recorded for this clonotype. Its antigen is not known. The TCR sequence derives from a man between 18 and 35 years old who received the YFV17D yellow fever vaccine. Sequencing used CD4+ T cells sorted from PBMCs, obtained 10 to 11 days after the first yellow fever vaccination. The chain employs TRBV21-1 and TRBJ2-1; the D call TRBD2 from the table was never checked on the DNA. TRBV21-1 is termed a pseudogene. The CDR3 is CASSKPKRGSDEQFF. CDR3 DNA: TGTGCCAGCAGCAAACCCAAGCGGGGGTCGGATGAGCAGTTCTTC.